The 5 T cell receptor beta chains below come from one sample, sequenced in a study of cytomegalovirus exposure and HLA in healthy donors. PCR was performed using 60 Vbeta and 13 Jbeta primers. Method: immunoSEQ multiplex PCR; TCRdb's copy keeps in-frame clones and lacks some. The repertoire includes 85,000 to 100,000 clones, 78% of them detected once, and roughly 3.9% sits in the top ten. What was sequenced was PBMCs. The receptors were sampled from a woman in her thirties or forties in good health and CMV-seropositive.

V gene TRBV28 combines with J gene TRBJ2-2; D call uncertain. V dropped 2 bases and J dropped 5 bases, with 9 bases sitting between them. The V gene's germline CDR1 is MDHEN and CDR2 SYDVKM. This CDR3 is built from 14 residues. CDR3 amino acids: CASSLAGRTGELFF. The CDR3 DNA follows: TGTGCCAGCAGTTTAGCAGGTCGGACCGGGGAGCTGTTTTTT.

J is TRBJ2-5 and V is TRBV5-1, with a tentative D call TRBD1 (5 bases). V was pared by 1 base and J by 3 bases, with 16 bases between. The CDR3 has 16 residues. CDR1 and CDR2 (germline): SGHRS, YFSETQ. The CDR3 here is CASSLSSRQGKETQYF. CDR3 DNA sequence: TGCGCCAGCAGCTTGAGTTCGCGGCAGGGAAAAGAGACCCAGTACTTC.

Regarding this clone: The junction and the germline gene differ at one end; a read error may be behind it. The rearrangement links TRBV7-2 to TRBJ2-4, with TRBD2 identical over 9 bases. CDR3 length equals 14 residues. Germline V CDR1 and CDR2: SGHTA, FQGNSA. As DNA, the CDR3 is TGTGCCAGCAGCTCCGGGACTAGCAAACACATTCAGTACTTC. Amino acid sequence: CASSSGTSKHIQYF. The complete variable domain, with remaining parts taken from reference TRBV7-2 and TRBJ2-4, reads GAGVSQSPSNKVTEKGKDVELRCDPISGHTALYWYRQSLGQGLEFLIYFQGNSAPDKSGLPSDRFSAERTGGSVSTLTIQRTQQEDSAVYLCASSSGTSKHIQYFGAGTRLSVL.

The chain carries TRBV29-1 and TRBJ1-1, with TRBD1 as a possible D gene (5 bases). The CDR3 loop spans 12 amino acids. Germline CDR1 is SQVTM and CDR2 is ANQGSEA. Trimming stripped 8 bases from V and 3 bases from J, with 13 bases between. The CDR3 region is CSTRRGDTEAFF. CDR3 sequence (DNA): TGCAGCACACGCCGGGGGGACACTGAAGCTTTCTTT.

The CDR3 nucleotides are TGTGCCAGCAGTGACAGGACAGGGGTTCGGGAAAAACTGTTTTTT. Translation gives CASSDRTGVREKLFF. V is TRBV16 and J is TRBJ1-4; 9 bases are shared with TRBD1. J was trimmed by 8 bases and V by 6 bases; bases with no gene match: 10. This CDR3 region has 15 residues. Germline assignment: CDR1 KGHSY and CDR2 FQNENV.